What follows are 31 T cell receptor beta chains derived from one specimen sequenced in a study of human T cells and chemical hapten exposure. Specified time point: pre-sensitization, week 0. Treatment: therapeutic diphenylcyclopropenone sensitization with weekly scalp DPC. TCRdb redid the calling of the RACE reads with MiXCR, one entry per CDR3 protein. This sample carries under 300,000 distinct CDR3 sequences, about 9% of them seen once, and the ten largest clones take around 2.5%. Sequences were derived from whole blood, sampled in connection with sensitization to the hapten diphenylcyclopropenone (DPC). Every receptor here comes from a woman aged 40 to 55 with alopecia areata. Some clones in this sample may be carry-over from other donors' samples.

This clonotype was seen repeatedly, ten times or more. The chain employs TRBV29-1 and TRBJ2-5, with 10 bases lining up with TRBD2. With V trimmed by 6 bases and J by 7 bases, 11 bases remained unmatched. The CDR3 is 14 amino acids. Germline assignment: CDR1 SQVTM and CDR2 ANQGSEA. The CDR3 region has the DNA TGCAGCGTCCCGCCGCTAGCGGGAGTGGTGACCCAGTACTTC. It codes for CSVPPLAGVVTQYF.

The CDR3 DNA is TGTGCCAGCAGTTTTGGGACAGGGGTGCCCGGGGTCTACGAGCAGTTCTTC. This translates into CASSFGTGVPGVYEQFF. The J gene is TRBJ2-1, the V gene TRBV12-3 or TRBV12-4, with 10 bases matching TRBD1. This CDR3 has 17 residues. V shed 3 bases, J shed 10 bases, and the junction held 15 bases outside the gene matches.

This chain uses TRBV6-1 with TRBJ1-2; the D is unclear. CDR1 MNHNS and CDR2 SASEGT come from the germline V gene. Trimming took off 7 bases at V and 5 bases at J, with 8 bases between the two ends. CDR3 length equals 11 residues. DNA for the CDR3: TGTGCCAGCACGACGGCTTATGGCTACACCTTC. This translates into CASTTAYGYTF.

This clonotype was seen only a few times. V usage is TRBV7-2 and J usage is TRBJ2-5; D uncertain. The CDR3 consists of 15 residues. The germline V gene has CDR1 SGHTA and CDR2 FQGNSA. The V end lost 5 bases, the J end lost 0 bases, and 13 bases lay between the germline ends. CDR3 sequence: CASSPQLAYQETQYF. The DNA for the CDR3 is TGTGCCAGCAGCCCCCAGCTTGCGTACCAAGAGACCCAGTACTTC.

The table lists this clonotype with a few counts. The chain combines TRBV29-1 with TRBJ2-2; D not resolved. Trimming stripped 7 bases from V and 6 bases from J, with 9 bases between. The CDR3 runs to 11 residues. CDR1 and CDR2 (germline): SQVTM, ANQGSEA. This CDR3 is CSAREAGELFF. CDR3 in DNA: TGCAGCGCCCGTGAGGCCGGGGAGCTGTTTTTT.

The rearrangement uses TRBV6-2 or TRBV6-3 and TRBJ2-2, with TRBD1 matching 10 bases. The CDR3 loop spans 15 amino acids. With 6 bases clipped from V and 6 bases from J, the junction kept 7 bases outside the gene matches. Germline assignment: CDR1 MNHEY and CDR2 SVGEGT. This CDR3 reads CASRKTGGASGELFF. Written as DNA, the CDR3 is TGTGCCAGCAGAAAGACAGGGGGCGCATCCGGGGAGCTGTTTTTT.

The DNA for the CDR3 is TGTGCCAGCAGCTTATATGGGACTACCTATGGCTACACCTTC. It translates to CASSLYGTTYGYTF. The gene calls are TRBV7-2 and TRBJ1-2, with D maybe TRBD1 (5 bases). V was clipped by 2 bases and J by 4 bases, with 11 bases between them. The CDR3 extends over 14 amino acids. CDR1 and CDR2 (germline): SGHTA, FQGNSA.

This clonotype was counted only a few times. The chain is built from TRBV12-3 or TRBV12-4 and TRBJ1-2; D call uncertain. This CDR3 is built from 13 residues. V shed 3 bases and J shed 11 bases, with 16 bases lying between them. The CDR3 nucleotides read TGTGCCAGCAGTTTTGCAGGACCGAGGTATTACACCTTC. This codes for CASSFAGPRYYTF.

This clonotype was recorded many times. This chain uses TRBV5-6 with TRBJ1-2; TRBD1 might be the D (5 bases). Germline V gives CDR1 SGHDT, CDR2 YYEEEE. V lost 7 bases to trimming and J lost 0 bases, with 16 bases between them. The CDR3 sequence is 15 residues long. CDR3 sequence: CASQEPGDANYGYTF. Here the CDR3 DNA reads TGTGCCAGCCAAGAACCCGGGGACGCTAACTATGGCTACACCTTC.

V is TRBV7-3 and J is TRBJ2-2; the D is unclear. V shed 2 bases and J shed 1 base, with 8 bases lying between them. This CDR3 comprises 15 residues. Germline CDR1 is SGHTA and CDR2 is FQGTGA. CDR3 sequence: CASSLFGENTGELFF. Written as DNA, the CDR3 is TGTGCCAGCAGCTTATTTGGGGAGAACACCGGGGAGCTGTTTTTT.

The rearrangement uses TRBV7-9 and TRBJ2-1; D assignment may be TRBD1 or TRBD2 (5 bases each). Germline values: CDR1 SEHNR, CDR2 FQNEAQ (reference sequence). V lost 1 base and J lost 7, with 17 bases in between. The CDR3 consists of 16 residues. CDR3: CASSLGPRGEENEQFF. As DNA, the CDR3 is TGTGCCAGCAGCTTAGGGCCGAGAGGGGAAGAAAATGAGCAGTTCTTC.

This clonotype was counted ten times or more. The genes are TRBV12-3 or TRBV12-4 and TRBJ1-2, with D uncertain. The CDR3 extends over 12 amino acids. The germline V and J ends were trimmed by 4 bases and 5 bases, with 8 bases remaining between them. The CDR3 sequence: CASSSLTYGYTF. The CDR3 nucleotides read TGTGCCAGCAGTTCCTTGACGTATGGCTACACCTTC.

The chain recombines TRBV20-1 with TRBJ2-7; 7 bases match TRBD1. The CDR3 is 15 residues long. The junction had 14 bases not matched to a gene; V was cut back by 6 bases and J by 3 bases. Per germline, CDR1 DFQATT and CDR2 SNEGSKA (reference sequence). CDR3 DNA: TGCAGTGCCCGACACGACAGGGAGCGTCTCTACGAGCAGTACTTC. Protein: CSARHDRERLYEQYF.

This clonotype was counted a few times. V usage is TRBV28 and J usage is TRBJ2-3; D perhaps matches TRBD1 (5 bases). V was cut by 7 bases and J by 2 bases, with 10 bases left in between. CDR3 length: 13 residues. Germline assignment: CDR1 MDHEN and CDR2 SYDVKM. CDR3 sequence (DNA): TGTGCCAGCAAAGACAGTCACACAGATACGCAGTATTTT. Translation: CASKDSHTDTQYF.

This clonotype has only a few counts. CDR3 residues: CASSQAQQDSGELFF. Here the CDR3 DNA reads TGTGCCAGCAGTCAAGCCCAGCAGGATTCCGGGGAGCTGTTTTTT. This sequence joins TRBV6-2 or TRBV6-3 and TRBJ2-2; no definite D call. The CDR3 spans 15 residues. The V end was cut by 5 bases, the J end by 6 bases, with 16 bases between. CDR1 and CDR2 (germline): MNHEY, SVGEGT.

V gene TRBV6-2 or TRBV6-3 combines with J gene TRBJ1-1; no clear D. Germline-derived CDR1 and CDR2 are MNHEY and SVGEGT. V was cut by 0 bases and J by 3 bases, with 8 bases left in between. CDR3 length: 14 residues. The CDR3 DNA is TGTGCCAGCAGTTACTCGTTGGTGTACACTGAAGCTTTCTTT. It encodes CASSYSLVYTEAFF.

This clonotype has a count of ten or more. The CDR3 sequence is CSAPGLGGNNEQFF. For the CDR3, the DNA is TGCAGTGCTCCGGGACTAGGGGGAAACAATGAGCAGTTCTTC. The chain joins TRBV20-1 to TRBJ2-1, with 8 bases matching TRBD2. V shed 5 bases and J 5 bases; nucleotides not matched to a gene: 8. The CDR3 runs 14 residues. CDR1 and CDR2 (germline): DFQATT, SNEGSKA (reference sequence).

The genes are TRBV7-9 and TRBJ2-3; 7 bases are shared with TRBD2. The CDR3 runs 14 residues. The germline gives CDR1 SEHNR, CDR2 FQNEAQ (reference sequence). The J segment lost 4 bases and the V segment lost 4 bases, leaving 5 bases of the junction unmatched. The DNA for the CDR3 is TGTGCCAGCAGCTCACGCGGGGGTCCAGATACGCAGTATTTT. Translated: CASSSRGGPDTQYF.

This rearrangement joins TRBV20-1 to TRBJ2-1; D not resolved. The germline CDR1 and CDR2 sequences are DFQATT and SNEGSKA (reference sequence). The CDR3 is 11 residues long. Deletions cut 5 bases from V and 4 bases from J, with 6 bases between. The CDR3 sequence is CSAPTYNEQFF. Written as DNA, the CDR3 is TGCAGTGCTCCAACGTACAATGAGCAGTTCTTC.

This sequence joins TRBV10-3 and TRBJ2-2; 10 bases are a match to TRBD1. This CDR3 is built from 14 residues. The germline V gene encodes CDR1 ENHRY and CDR2 SYGVKD. The trim removed 9 bases at V and 1 base at J, leaving 2 bases unmatched. CDR3 in amino acids: CAMTGGVNTGELFF. For the CDR3, the DNA is TGTGCCATGACAGGGGGCGTGAACACCGGGGAGCTGTTTTTT.

This clonotype was seen a few times. The V call is TRBV27, the J call TRBJ1-2; D remains unclear. Trimming took 6 bases from V and 5 from J, leaving 16 bases between them. Per germline, CDR1 MNHEY and CDR2 SMNVEV (reference sequence). There are 14 residues in the CDR3. The CDR3 sequence: CASRATPQHYGYTF. CDR3 coding DNA: TGTGCCAGCAGAGCGACACCACAACATTATGGCTACACCTTC.

The chain links TRBV7-2 to TRBJ1-5; TRBD1 is a possible D gene (5 bases). The CDR3 contains 15 residues. V was trimmed by 1 base and J by 4 bases, leaving 11 bases between them. Germline V gene sequence: CDR1 SGHTA, CDR2 FQGNSA. The CDR3 here is CASSLVTEGNQPQHF. The DNA for the CDR3 is TGTGCCAGCAGCTTAGTTACGGAGGGGAATCAGCCCCAGCATTTT.

CDR3 DNA sequence: TGTGCCAGCAGCGTAGCTAGCGGGACTAGCGGTCAAGAGACCCAGTACTTC. Translation: CASSVASGTSGQETQYF. The rearrangement joins TRBV9 to TRBJ2-5, with 11 bases fitting TRBD2. J gave up 2 bases and V 0 bases, and 6 bases lay outside the gene matches. CDR1 SGDLS and CDR2 YYNGEE come from the germline V gene. The CDR3 covers 17 residues.

V usage is TRBV3-1 and J usage is TRBJ2-7; no definite D call. The CDR3 contains 13 residues. CDR1 and CDR2 from the germline V gene are LGHDT and YNNKEL (reference sequence). Trimming shortened V by 2 bases and J by 3 bases, and 8 bases separated the two germline ends. CDR3 residues: CASSQLVSYEQYF. DNA for the CDR3: TGTGCCAGCAGCCAACTAGTTAGCTACGAGCAGTACTTC.

This chain joins TRBV13 and TRBJ2-3; D is unresolved. The germline CDR1 and CDR2 sequences are PRHDT and FYEKMQ (reference sequence). V shed 2 bases and J shed 6 bases, with 12 bases lying between them. This CDR3 is built from 14 residues. As DNA, the CDR3 is TGTGCCAGCAGCTTATTATGGGAATTGGATACGCAGTATTTT. Its protein product is CASSLLWELDTQYF.

This clonotype has a count of ten or more. DNA for the CDR3: TGTGCCAGCAGTTCCGGGACAGTTAACTATGGCTACACCTTC. It codes for CASSSGTVNYGYTF. The chain links TRBV27 to TRBJ1-2; 7 positions match TRBD1. The CDR3 extends over 14 amino acids. In germline, CDR1 is MNHEY, CDR2 SMNVEV (reference sequence). J gave up 1 base and V 4 bases, and 3 bases lay outside the gene matches.

This clonotype was seen many times. The V gene is TRBV12-5, the J gene TRBJ2-2, with 10 positions matching TRBD2. Germline V gene lookup returns CDR1 LGHNT and CDR2 FRNRAP. V gave up 7 bases and J gave up 6 bases; unmatched junction bases: 5. The CDR3 length is 14 residues. The CDR3 protein is CASAASGRSGELFF. The CDR3 nucleotides read TGTGCTAGTGCCGCTAGCGGGAGATCCGGGGAGCTGTTTTTT.

This clonotype occurred a few times. The chain couples TRBV28 to TRBJ2-2; D is possibly TRBD2 (6 bases). CDR1 is MDHEN and CDR2 is SYDVKM in the germline V gene. Trimming took 6 bases from V and 4 from J, leaving 9 bases between them. CDR3 length: 13 residues. CDR3 sequence: CASRRESTGELFF. The CDR3 coding sequence is TGTGCCAGCAGACGGGAGAGCACCGGGGAGCTGTTTTTT.

This clonotype was observed a handful of times. The chain is built from TRBV5-1 and TRBJ2-7; the D is unclear. CDR3 length: 12 amino acids. V dropped 6 bases and J dropped 5 bases, with 12 bases sitting between them. Germline V gene lookup returns CDR1 SGHRS and CDR2 YFSETQ. DNA of the CDR3: TGCGCCAGCACCTCACAGTATCACGAGCAGTACTTC. It translates to CASTSQYHEQYF.

This clonotype came up a few times. The chain couples TRBV5-1 to TRBJ2-3; D not resolved. Per the germline V gene, CDR1 is SGHRS and CDR2 is YFSETQ. This CDR3 region has 14 residues. V dropped 2 bases and J dropped 0 bases, with 7 bases sitting between them. In DNA form, the CDR3 reads TGCGCCAGCAGCTTACAATCTAGCACAGATACGCAGTATTTT. This translates into CASSLQSSTDTQYF.

The chain couples TRBV18 to TRBJ2-1, with 8 bases aligning to TRBD2. Germline V CDR1 and CDR2: KGHSH, LQKENI. The CDR3 runs to 16 residues. V was clipped by 3 bases and J by 6 bases; unmatched bases: 10. The CDR3 region has the DNA TGTGCCAGCTCACCTCAATTTGCGGGAGGTACCAATGAGCAGTTCTTC. Protein: CASSPQFAGGTNEQFF.